The 9 T cell receptor beta chains in this list originate from one sample, sequenced in a study of blood T cell repertoires in COVID-19. Libraries were prepared by immunoSEQ multiplex PCR; TCRdb keeps only in-frame clonotypes and omits some of them. Seen here are hundreds of thousands of clones, 88% observed once, and the top ten hold 10% to 12%. Sequencing was carried out using peripheral blood. The receptor set was obtained from a young woman with COVID-19, enrolled during active disease.

V and J are TRBV4-2 and TRBJ2-7; tentative D call: TRBD2 (6 bases). Germline values: CDR1 LGHNA, CDR2 YNFKEQ. The CDR3 covers 15 residues. The germline V and J ends were trimmed by 2 bases and 2 bases, with 13 bases remaining between them. This CDR3 is CASSQYMAGTYEQYF. The CDR3 DNA reads as TGTGCCAGCAGCCAATACATGGCGGGGACCTACGAGCAGTACTTC.

V and J are TRBV11-2 and TRBJ1-1; TRBD1 matches 10 bases. Trimming at V came to 3 bases and at J to 4 bases, leaving 8 bases not matched to a gene. The CDR3 length is 16 residues. The germline gives CDR1 SGHAT, CDR2 FQNNGV. CDR3: CASSFVTGQGSTEAFF. Here the CDR3 DNA reads TGTGCCAGCAGCTTCGTGACGGGACAGGGGTCCACTGAAGCTTTCTTT.

The chain employs TRBV11-2 and TRBJ2-2, with a weak D call TRBD2 (6 bases). From germline, CDR1 is SGHAT and CDR2 FQNNGV. The V gene lost 5 bases and the J gene lost 0 bases, with 16 bases spanning the gap. The CDR3 length is 17 residues. CDR3: CASSTRGSSANTGELFF. As DNA, the CDR3 is TGTGCCAGCAGCACCCGGGGGTCCAGCGCGAACACCGGGGAGCTGTTTTTT.

The chain joins TRBV5-1 to TRBJ1-2, with a tentative D call TRBD1 (6 bases). Deletions cut 3 bases from V and 4 bases from J, with 16 bases between. The CDR3 extends over 15 amino acids. Per germline, CDR1 SGHRS and CDR2 YFSETQ. The CDR3 is CASSSGTTGTYGYTF. The CDR3 DNA follows: TGCGCCAGCAGCTCGGGGACCACAGGGACCTATGGCTACACCTTC. Full variable domain (missing parts from reference TRBV5-1 and TRBJ1-2): KAGVTQTPRYLIKTRGQQVTLSCSPISGHRSVSWYQQTPGQGLQFLFEYFSETQRNKGNFPGRFSGRQFSNSRSEMNVSTLELGDSALYLCASSSGTTGTYGYTFGSGTRLTVV.

This clone was detected once. V usage is TRBV27 and J usage is TRBJ1-6; no definite D call. CDR1 and CDR2 from the germline V gene are MNHEY and SMNVEV (reference sequence). The germline V and J ends were trimmed by 10 bases and 9 bases, with 22 bases remaining between them. The CDR3 runs 15 residues. The CDR3 region has the DNA TGTGCCACTACGGGGATTCGTGGTCGAGGTTCACCCCTCCACTTT. It yields the protein CATTGIRGRGSPLHF.

The chain joins TRBV5-4 to TRBJ2-1; 10 nucleotides align to TRBD2. CDR3 size: 13 residues. In germline, CDR1 is SGHNT, CDR2 YYREEE (reference sequence). Trimming removed 7 bases from V and 7 bases from J; junction bases left unmatched: 5. DNA of the CDR3: TGTGCCAGCGCTAGCGGGAGAGGGAATGAGCAGTTCTTC. It encodes CASASGRGNEQFF.

The chain combines TRBV9 with TRBJ2-1; a weak D match, TRBD2 (5 bases). The V gene's germline CDR1 is SGDLS and CDR2 YYNGEE. The V end lost 0 bases, the J end lost 6 bases, and 10 bases lay between the germline ends. This CDR3 is 14 amino acids long. The CDR3 DNA reads as TGTGCCAGCAGCGTAGCGGGAAGGGCCAATGAGCAGTTCTTC. As protein: CASSVAGRANEQFF.

This chain links TRBV27 with TRBJ1-1; D is unresolved. Trimming took 6 bases from V and 3 from J, leaving 11 bases between them. This CDR3 contains 13 residues. CDR1 is MNHEY, CDR2 SMNVEV, per germline (reference sequence). CDR3 DNA: TGTGCCAGCAGGCCAACGGGGTACACTGAAGCTTTCTTT. Amino acids: CASRPTGYTEAFF.

This clone was recorded a few times. The J gene is TRBJ2-5, the V gene TRBV2; TRBD1 matches at 12 bases. This CDR3 is built from 15 residues. The V segment lost 6 bases and the J segment 5 bases; nucleotides outside the gene matches: 7. The V gene's germline CDR1 is SNHLY and CDR2 FYNNEI. This CDR3 reads CASSWGQGAGETQYF. The CDR3 coding sequence is TGTGCCAGCAGCTGGGGACAGGGGGCAGGGGAGACCCAGTACTTC.